This T cell receptor beta chain was obtained from a study of shared clonotypes between healthy human individuals. Findings and caveats of the study: Represented diversity (both genetic and exposure-history) was limited by the small number of donors. Among the subsets, naive ones generally showed larger estimated richness than memory ones.

Profiled with immunoSEQ multiplex PCR; TCRdb holds only in-frame clones, not every one. The sample contains about 990,000 clones, approximately 80% of which appear only once. To note about this clone: Its antigen is unidentified.

V was shortened by 2 bases and J by 2 bases, with 9 bases between the two germline ends. The CDR3 length is 15 residues. Germline V gene data show CDR1 as LNHDA and CDR2 as SQIVND (reference sequence). The V call is TRBV19, the J call TRBJ2-2; no clear D. The sequenced sample consisted of memory CD4+ T cells from PBMCs. The subset: CD45RA-negative fraction. This TCR derives from a man between 18 and 29 years old in good health. Some clones in this sample may be carry-over from other donors' samples. The CDR3 DNA reads TGTGCCAGTAGTATAAGCCACACTAACACCGGGGAGCTGTTTTTT. Residues: CASSISHTNTGELFF.